These 16 T cell receptor beta chains originate from one sample sequenced in a study of T cells in Graves' hyperthyroidism and ophthalmopathy. RNA transcripts provided the source from which TCR beta CDR3 regions were amplified. Carried out on the TCR CDR3, a first-round RT-PCR used the HTBI primer set. TCRdb fed the multiplex PCR reads into MiXCR, producing one record per CDR3 protein. The table shows 490,000 or so distinct CDR3 sequences, with 46% occurring only once. Sequenced sample: peripheral blood or thyroid tissue (not recorded which). The receptors were sampled from an adult woman with Graves' disease, either hyperthyroidism or ophthalmopathy (not recorded which).

This chain connects TRBV28 to TRBJ2-5, with 9 nucleotides matching TRBD2. V lost 6 bases and J lost 2; bases outside the gene matches: 4. This CDR3 contains 14 residues. Germline V gene sequence: CDR1 MDHEN, CDR2 SYDVKM. CDR3 nucleotides: TGTGCCAGCAGGTCTAGCGGGGCACAAGAGACCCAGTACTTC. This translates into CASRSSGAQETQYF.

About this clonotype itself: A much larger clone sits a single nucleotide away, making a read error possible. The V call is TRBV20-1, the J call TRBJ2-7; D ambiguous. CDR1 and CDR2 from the germline V gene are DFQATT and SNEGSKA (reference sequence). This CDR3 has 11 residues. The CDR3 protein is CSAPKGYEQSF. In DNA form, the CDR3 reads TGCAGTGCTCCAAAGGGCTACGAGCAGTCCTTC.

The chain carries TRBV6-6 and TRBJ1-1, with D hard to call. CDR1 is MNHNY and CDR2 is SVGAGI in the germline V gene (reference sequence). The ends were cut back, 5 bases at V and 4 bases at J, with 8 bases in the middle. CDR3 size: 12 residues. The CDR3 sequence: CASSRKFTEAFF. The DNA for the CDR3 is TGTGCCAGCAGTAGGAAGTTCACTGAAGCTTTCTTT.

The V call is TRBV2, the J call TRBJ2-7; weak D call: TRBD1 (6 bases). With 6 bases removed from V and 0 bases from J, the gap between germline ends came to 12 bases. CDR1 is SNHLY and CDR2 is FYNNEI in the germline V gene. CDR3 length: 14 amino acids. The CDR3 is CASRRTVGSYEQYF. In DNA, the CDR3 is TGTGCCAGCAGACGGACAGTGGGCTCCTACGAGCAGTACTTC.

The V gene is TRBV7-9, the J gene TRBJ1-4, with D unclear. CDR3 length: 18 residues. Between the trimmed V and J ends, which lost 4 bases and 0 bases, there was a span of 18 bases. Germline assignment: CDR1 SEHNR and CDR2 FQNEAQ (reference sequence). This CDR3 reads CASSYAIGAGSTNEKLFF. The CDR3 DNA reads TGTGCCAGCAGCTACGCCATCGGCGCAGGCTCAACTAATGAAAAACTGTTTTTT.

This clonotype occurred many times. As DNA, the CDR3 is TGCAGTGCTAGCGGGGGAAATAGCAATCAGCCCCAGCATTTT. This sequence encodes CSASGGNSNQPQHF. The gene calls are TRBV20-1 and TRBJ1-5; a weak D match, TRBD1 (5 bases). Germline V CDR1 and CDR2: DFQATT, SNEGSKA (reference sequence). The CDR3 is made up of 14 amino acids. Between the trimmed V and J ends, which lost 3 bases and 0 bases, there was a span of 9 bases.

Notes on this clonotype: A read error is likely, as this CDR3 ends without the conserved phenylalanine or tryptophan. The chain has TRBV5-5 and TRBJ1-1, with D possibly being TRBD1 (5 bases). This CDR3 is built from 14 residues. Between the trimmed V and J ends, which lost 4 bases and 4 bases, there was a span of 14 bases. CDR1 SGHKS and CDR2 YYEKEE come from the germline V gene (reference sequence). The CDR3 loop is CASSRQGASTEAFS. CDR3 sequence (DNA): TGTGCCAGCAGCCGTCAAGGGGCGAGCACTGAAGCTTTCTCT.

This clonotype was counted a few times. V and J are TRBV12-3 or TRBV12-4 and TRBJ2-2; 9 positions match TRBD1. The CDR3 totals 15 residues. Losses at the gene ends were 2 bases for V and 7 bases for J; bases not matched to a gene: 5. Written as DNA, the CDR3 is TGTGCCAGCAGTTTAATACAGGGGGCTAGCGGGGAGCTGTTTTTT. It specifies CASSLIQGASGELFF.

Ten or more counts support this clonotype. The rearrangement uses TRBV7-9 and TRBJ1-5; unclear D gene. CDR3 length: 12 residues. Trimming shortened V by 4 bases and J by 6 bases, and 7 bases separated the two germline ends. Germline CDR1 SEHNR, CDR2 FQNEAQ (reference sequence). CDR3 protein: CASSSSGQPQHF. The CDR3 bases are TGTGCCAGCAGCTCTTCCGGTCAGCCCCAGCATTTT.

This clonotype was seen a few times. This chain joins TRBV11-2 and TRBJ1-2; D possibly corresponds to TRBD1 (5 bases). V was trimmed by 8 bases and J by 3 bases, leaving 19 bases between them. The CDR3 consists of 15 residues. Germline CDR1 SGHAT, CDR2 FQNNGV. This chain's CDR3 is CASQRGLTEDYGYTF. In DNA, the CDR3 is TGTGCCAGCCAGAGGGGTCTGACAGAGGACTATGGCTACACCTTC.

With regard to this clonotype: One end of the junction fails to match germline, which may point to a read error. CDR3 region: CASSQGSSTMEQYF. In nucleotides, the CDR3 is TGCGCCAGCAGCCAAGGGTCCAGTACGATGGAGCAGTACTTC. J is TRBJ2-7 and V is TRBV7-2; no clear D gene. The CDR3 extends over 14 amino acids. Germline values: CDR1 SGHTA, CDR2 FQGNSA. The full variable domain, rest sourced from reference TRBV7-2 and TRBJ2-7, is GAGVSQSPSNKVTEKGKDVELRCDPISGHTALYWYRQSLGQGLEFLIYFQGNSAPDKSGLPSDRFSAERTGGSVSTLTIQRTQQEDSAVYLCASSQGSSTMEQYFGPGTRLTVT.

This chain joins TRBV9 and TRBJ1-2; TRBD1 agrees at 8 bases. Germline CDR1 SGDLS, CDR2 YYNGEE. The CDR3 spans 14 residues. The V segment lost 4 bases and the J segment 2 bases; nucleotides outside the gene matches: 4. The CDR3 protein is CASSPGDRNYGYTF. CDR3 sequence (DNA): TGTGCCAGCAGCCCGGGGGACAGGAACTATGGCTACACCTTC.

In its sample, this clonotype was seen many times. The chain combines TRBV14 with TRBJ2-7; 7 bases are a match to TRBD1. The CDR3 spans 14 residues. Germline V gene lookup returns CDR1 SGHDN and CDR2 FVKESK. J gave up 0 bases and V 4 bases, and 3 bases lay outside the gene matches. CDR3 in amino acids: CASSRDSSSYEQYF. For the CDR3, the DNA is TGTGCCAGCAGCCGGGACAGCTCCTCCTACGAGCAGTACTTC.

This clonotype appeared many times. The chain combines TRBV29-1 with TRBJ2-5; 7 nucleotides line up with TRBD1. Germline V lookup: CDR1 SQVTM, CDR2 ANQGSEA. There are 12 residues in the CDR3. Trimming cost V 5 bases and J 3 bases; bases outside gene matches: 3. For the CDR3, the DNA is TGCAGCGTTACAGGGGCTGAAGAGACCCAGTACTTC. It codes for CSVTGAEETQYF.

This clonotype was seen at least ten times. V and J are TRBV11-1 and TRBJ2-2; D assignment may be TRBD1 or TRBD2 (5 bases each). Germline V lookup: CDR1 SGHAT, CDR2 FQDESV (reference sequence). The CDR3 sequence is 14 residues long. V was cut by 3 bases and J by 8 bases, with 13 bases left in between. The CDR3 nucleotides read TGTGCCAGCAGCTTGGGGGATGGGGCTGGGGAGCTGTTTTTT. Translating it yields CASSLGDGAGELFF.

This clonotype was counted ten times or more. This chain uses TRBV20-1 with TRBJ2-2; 9 bases line up with TRBD1. From germline, CDR1 is DFQATT and CDR2 SNEGSKA (reference sequence). This CDR3 comprises 14 residues. V lost 2 bases, J lost 5 bases, and 3 bases stayed unmatched. CDR3 nucleotides: TGCAGTGCTAGATGGGGACAGGGAACCGGGGAGCTGTTTTTT. This codes for CSARWGQGTGELFF.